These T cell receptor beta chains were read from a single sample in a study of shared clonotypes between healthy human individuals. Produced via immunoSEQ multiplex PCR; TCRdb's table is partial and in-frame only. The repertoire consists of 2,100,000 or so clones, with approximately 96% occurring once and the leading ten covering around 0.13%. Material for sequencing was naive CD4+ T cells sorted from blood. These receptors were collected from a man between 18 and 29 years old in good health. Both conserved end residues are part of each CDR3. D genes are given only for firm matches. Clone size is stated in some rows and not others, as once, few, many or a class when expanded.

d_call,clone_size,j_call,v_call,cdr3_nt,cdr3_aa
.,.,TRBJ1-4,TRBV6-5,TGTGCCAGCAGTTACTCGGGAGTGGAAGGACTGTTTTTT,CASSYSGVEGLFF
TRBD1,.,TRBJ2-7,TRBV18,TGTGCCAGCTCACCACGTATAGGACAGGGGGCCAACGAGCAGTACTTC,CASSPRIGQGANEQYF
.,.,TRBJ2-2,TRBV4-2,TGTGCCAGCAGCCGACGAGCGGAGGTTTTTTCGAACACCGGGGAGCTGTTTTTT,CASSRRAEVFSNTGELFF
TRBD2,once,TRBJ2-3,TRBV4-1,TGCGCCAGCAGCCAAGGGTTCGGACTAGCGGGGCCAGATACGCAGTATTTT,CASSQGFGLAGPDTQYF
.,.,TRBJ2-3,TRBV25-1,TGTGCCAGCAGTCAGCAACCCCCCGGGGAGGATACGCAGTATTTT,CASSQQPPGEDTQYF
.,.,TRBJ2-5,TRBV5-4,TGTGCCAGCAGCTTGGTAGGAAGTGGTTCGGAGACCCAGTACTTC,CASSLVGSGSETQYF
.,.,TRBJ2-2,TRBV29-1,TGCAGCACCAGGAAAAACACCGGGGAGCTGTTTTTT,CSTRKNTGELFF
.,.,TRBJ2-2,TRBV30,TGTGCCTGGACTGGGATAACCGGGGAGCTGTTTTTT,CAWTGITGELFF
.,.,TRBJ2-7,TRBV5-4,TGTGCCAGCAGCTACTCGGGTGGGGGTCCCTACGAGCAGTACTTC,CASSYSGGGPYEQYF
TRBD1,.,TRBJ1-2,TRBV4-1,TGCGCCAGCAGCCCAGAAGGGACAGAACGAGTCTATGGCTACACCTTC,CASSPEGTERVYGYTF
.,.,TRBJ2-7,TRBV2,TGTGCCAGCAAAGCGGAGGGCGAGCAGTACTTC,CASKAEGEQYF
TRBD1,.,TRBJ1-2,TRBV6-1,TGTGCCAGCAGTGACCCGGGACAGGGACTTCTAAGGGGCTACACCTTC,CASSDPGQGLLRGYTF
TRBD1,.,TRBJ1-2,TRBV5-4,TGTGCCAGCAGCACCGATCGACAGGGGAGCTATGGCTACACCTTC,CASSTDRQGSYGYTF
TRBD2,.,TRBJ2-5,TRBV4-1,TGCGCCAGCAGCATTCTGGGACTAGCCCAAGAGACCCAGTACTTC,CASSILGLAQETQYF
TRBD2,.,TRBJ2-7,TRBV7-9,TGTGCCAGCAGCCCCCTTAGCGGGAGGGTCTACGAGCAGTACTTC,CASSPLSGRVYEQYF
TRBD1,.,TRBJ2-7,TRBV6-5,TGTGCCAGCAGTTCGTCCAGGGGGCACTCCTACGAGCAGTACTTC,CASSSSRGHSYEQYF
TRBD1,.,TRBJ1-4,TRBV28,TGTGCCAGCAGCCCCCCCCGACAGGGCTTTAATGAAAAACTGTTTTTT,CASSPPRQGFNEKLFF
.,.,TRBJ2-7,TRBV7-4,TGTGCCAGCAGCTCCTTGTACGAGCAGTACTTC,CASSSLYEQYF
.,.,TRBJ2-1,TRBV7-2,TGTGCCAGCAGCTCTGATTCGGGTGAGCAGTTCTTC,CASSSDSGEQFF
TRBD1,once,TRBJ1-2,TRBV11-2,TGTGCCAGCAGCTTACTGACAGGGAGAGAGACAGACTATGGCTACACCTTC,CASSLLTGRETDYGYTF
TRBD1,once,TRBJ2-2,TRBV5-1,TGCGCCAGCAGCGATCGACAGGGGGCCGGGGAGCTGTTTTTT,CASSDRQGAGELFF
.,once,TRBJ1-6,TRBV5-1,TGCGCCAGCACCGAAACGGGCGGCTATAATTCACCCCTCCACTTT,CASTETGGYNSPLHF
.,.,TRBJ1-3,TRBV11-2,TGTGCCAGCAGCTTAACTGTCAGCTCTGGAAACACCATATATTTT,CASSLTVSSGNTIYF
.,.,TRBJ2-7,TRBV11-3,TGTGCCAGCAGCTCCATTACCACCCCTCCTTTGGGTCCGGGGCGCCACGAGCAGTACTTC,CASSSITTPPLGPGRHEQYF
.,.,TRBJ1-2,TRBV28,TGTGCCAGCAGTTCGTCAGGAGACAACTATGGCTACACCTTC,CASSSSGDNYGYTF
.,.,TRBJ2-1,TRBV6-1,TGTGCCAGCAGAGTCACACAAGCCGTTTACAATGAGCAGTTCTTC,CASRVTQAVYNEQFF
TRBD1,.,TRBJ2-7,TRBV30,TGTGCCTGGAGTCCCGACAGGGGGCTCGAGCAGTACTTC,CAWSPDRGLEQYF
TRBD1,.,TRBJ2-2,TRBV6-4,TGTGCCAGCGCCCTACAGGGGTCGAAGAACACCGGGGAGCTGTTTTTT,CASALQGSKNTGELFF
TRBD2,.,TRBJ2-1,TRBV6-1,TGTGCCACCTCCTTAAGGACTAGCGGCTACAATGAGCAGTTCTTC,CATSLRTSGYNEQFF
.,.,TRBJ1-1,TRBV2,TGTGCCAGCAGTGAGGAAAGGGGAGTGAATGCTTTCTTT,CASSEERGVNAFF
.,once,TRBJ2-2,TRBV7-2,TGTGCCAGCAGCTTACCATTCCTCGCGAACACCGGGGAGCTGTTTTTT,CASSLPFLANTGELFF
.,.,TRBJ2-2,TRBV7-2,TGTGCCAGCAGCTTAGCTCATGGGACTTCGAACACCGGGGAGCTGTTTTTT,CASSLAHGTSNTGELFF
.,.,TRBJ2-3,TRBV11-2,TGTGCCAGCAGCTTAGTGGGTTTTGGGACAGATACGCAGTATTTT,CASSLVGFGTDTQYF
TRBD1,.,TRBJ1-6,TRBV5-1,TGCGCCAGCAGCGGCGCGACAGGGCTGAATTCACCCCTCCACTTT,CASSGATGLNSPLHF
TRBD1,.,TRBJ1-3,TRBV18,TGTGCCAGCTCAACGACAGGGACTGGAAACACCATATATTTT,CASSTTGTGNTIYF
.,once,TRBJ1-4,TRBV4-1,TGCGCCAGCAGCCTTTTTACCCATTTTTTTACAGCTGCAACTAATGAAAAACTGTTTTTT,CASSLFTHFFTAATNEKLFF
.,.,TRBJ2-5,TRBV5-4,TGTGCCAGCAGCTTGGAGGCCATCCAAGAGACCCAGTACTTC,CASSLEAIQETQYF
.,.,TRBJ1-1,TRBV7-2,TGTGCCAGCAGCTTACAAAGCGCGAACACTGAAGCTTTCTTT,CASSLQSANTEAFF
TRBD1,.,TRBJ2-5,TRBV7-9,TGTGCCAGCAGCCGGACAGGGATTGAGACCCAGTACTTC,CASSRTGIETQYF
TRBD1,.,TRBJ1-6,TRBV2,TGTGCCAGCAGTGCCAACCGACAGGGGAATTCACCCCTCCACTTT,CASSANRQGNSPLHF
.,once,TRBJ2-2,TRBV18,TGTGCCAGCTCACTTACCGGAGGGGTAACCGGGGAGCTGTTTTTT,CASSLTGGVTGELFF
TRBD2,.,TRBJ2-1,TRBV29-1,TGCAGCGTCCGCCTCTTAGCGGGGTTCGGCAATGAGCAGTTCTTC,CSVRLLAGFGNEQFF
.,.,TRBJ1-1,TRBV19,TGTGCCAGTAGCCCTGACGGACTGAACACTGAAGCTTTCTTT,CASSPDGLNTEAFF
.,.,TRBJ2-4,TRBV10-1,TGCGCCAGCAGTCCGATTGGGGAAGGGAACATTCAGTACTTC,CASSPIGEGNIQYF
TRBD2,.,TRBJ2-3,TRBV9,TGTGCCAGCAGCGTAGAGGGTAGCGGGGGGTTCCAGTCAGATACGCAGTATTTT,CASSVEGSGGFQSDTQYF
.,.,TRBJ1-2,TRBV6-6,TGTGCCAGCAGTTACTCTGTGATCGCCCGGGATGGCTACACCTTC,CASSYSVIARDGYTF
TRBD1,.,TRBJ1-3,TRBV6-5,TGTGCCAGCAGCTGGGGACAGGGGACTGGAAACACCATATATTTT,CASSWGQGTGNTIYF
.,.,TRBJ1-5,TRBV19,TGTGCCAGTAGTATTCCAGATCAGCCCCAGCATTTT,CASSIPDQPQHF
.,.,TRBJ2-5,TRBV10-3,TGTGCCATCAGGGGGGACCTACAAGAGACCCAGTACTTC,CAIRGDLQETQYF
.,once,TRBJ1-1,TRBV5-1,TGCGCCAGCAGCTTGGGCAGCCCACTGATGAACACTGAAGCTTTCTTT,CASSLGSPLMNTEAFF
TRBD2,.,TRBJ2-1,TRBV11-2,TGTGCCAGCAGCCACGGGGGGTCCTACAATGAGCAGTTCTTC,CASSHGGSYNEQFF
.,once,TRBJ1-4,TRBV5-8,TGTGCCAGCAGCTTTGGTGCGACAGCCACTAATGAAAAACTGTTTTTT,CASSFGATATNEKLFF
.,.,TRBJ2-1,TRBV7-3,TGTGCCAGCAGCACCGGCGGTGGGTCCTACAATGAGCAGTTCTTC,CASSTGGGSYNEQFF
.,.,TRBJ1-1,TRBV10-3,TGTGCCATCAGTGATACGGCTAAACGCGGTTTCTTT,CAISDTAKRGFF
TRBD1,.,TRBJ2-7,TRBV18,TGTGCCAGCTCCCCCGCGGGACAGGGGACGTTGCGGGGCGGCGAGCAGTACTTC,CASSPAGQGTLRGGEQYF
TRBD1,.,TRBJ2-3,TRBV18,TGTGCCAGCTCGGCCGGGACAGGGGGCACAGATACGCAGTATTTT,CASSAGTGGTDTQYF
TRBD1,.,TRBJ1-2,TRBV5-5,TGTGCCAGCAGCCTACGGACAGGCCCGGGCTACACCTTC,CASSLRTGPGYTF
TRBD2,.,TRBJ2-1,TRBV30,TGTGCCTGGAACAAAGGACTAGCTGGAAATGAGCAGTTCTTC,CAWNKGLAGNEQFF
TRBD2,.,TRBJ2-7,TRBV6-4,TGTGCCAGCAGTGACGTCTGGGGAGGGAAACAGTACTTC,CASSDVWGGKQYF
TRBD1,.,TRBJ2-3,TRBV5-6,TGTGCCAGCATCCCCGGACAGGGAATCACAGATACGCAGTATTTT,CASIPGQGITDTQYF